The 26 T cell receptor beta chains given below trace back to one sample, sequenced in a study of breast tumors, draining lymph nodes, adjacent tissues. Axillary draining lymph nodes of breast cancer patients supplied the node samples. TCRdb redid the calling of the multiplex PCR reads with MiXCR, one entry per CDR3 protein. The sample has about 230,000 distinct CDR3 sequences, about 30% seen once. Input material: axillary lymph node tissue. The receptor source for this set is a female donor with breast cancer. Some clones in this sample may be carry-over from other donors' samples.

The CDR3 nucleotides read TGTGCCAGCGTGACAGGGACGTTGAACTATGGCTACACCTTC. It is translated as CASVTGTLNYGYTF. V is TRBV28 and J is TRBJ1-2; 7 bases are shared with TRBD1. Germline CDR1 and CDR2: MDHEN and SYDVKM. V lost 8 bases to trimming and J lost 2 bases; unmatched junction nucleotides: 8. The CDR3 is made up of 14 amino acids.

To note about this clonotype: The junction departs from the called germline gene at one end, perhaps through a read error. The gene calls are TRBV6-1 and TRBJ2-1, with D possibly TRBD2 on 8 matching bases. The CDR3 is 13 amino acids. CDR1 MNHNS and CDR2 SASEGT come from the germline V gene. The CDR3 here is CASMPGGGNGQFF. The CDR3 DNA reads as TGTGCCAGCATGCCGGGAGGGGGCAATGGGCAGTTCTTC.

The table lists this clonotype with many counts. The gene calls are TRBV3-1 and TRBJ1-6; a possible D gene is TRBD1 (6 bases). V was pared by 4 bases and J by 1 base, with 17 bases between. CDR1 is LGHDT and CDR2 is YNNKEL in the germline V gene (reference sequence). CDR3 size: 18 residues. The CDR3 loop is CASSREDRIGSYNSPLHF. CDR3 bases: TGTGCCAGCAGCCGAGAAGACAGGATAGGATCCTATAATTCACCCCTCCACTTT.

This clonotype was picked up many times. The chain couples TRBV18 to TRBJ2-7; D may be TRBD1 (5 bases). Germline CDR1 reads KGHSH; CDR2 reads LQKENI. This CDR3 comprises 14 residues. The germline V and J ends were trimmed by 2 bases and 2 bases, with 10 bases remaining between them. The CDR3 spells CASSPYKGPYEQYF. In DNA, the CDR3 is TGTGCCAGCTCACCATACAAGGGGCCCTACGAGCAGTACTTC.

V usage is TRBV27 and J usage is TRBJ1-5, with a weak D call TRBD1 (6 bases). The CDR3 contains 15 residues. CDR1 is MNHEY and CDR2 is SMNVEV in the germline V gene (reference sequence). V shed 5 bases and J shed 6 bases, with 17 bases lying between them. The CDR3: CASSQTGTISQPQHF. As DNA, the CDR3 is TGTGCCAGCAGTCAGACCGGGACAATAAGTCAGCCCCAGCATTTT.

This clonotype appeared many times. V gene TRBV20-1 combines with J gene TRBJ2-5, with 9 bases that match TRBD1. CDR1 and CDR2 from the germline V gene are DFQATT and SNEGSKA (reference sequence). The CDR3 sequence is 15 residues long. Unmatched junction bases numbered 10, after V lost 3 bases and J lost 5 bases. The CDR3: CSASHTGTGIETQYF. In DNA, the CDR3 is TGCAGTGCTAGTCATACCGGGACAGGGATCGAGACCCAGTACTTC.

With respect to this clonotype: A much more abundant neighbour one base away suggests this may be a read error. The rearrangement uses TRBV6-4 and TRBJ2-7; either TRBD1 or TRBD2 may fit D (5 bases each). Germline V gives CDR1 MRHNA, CDR2 SNTAGT. The V end lost 5 bases, the J end lost 4 bases, and 18 bases lay between the germline ends. The CDR3 length is 15 residues. CDR3 sequence (DNA): TGTGCCAGCAGTCACCAAACTATGGGGGTTTACGAGCAGTACTTC. Translated: CASSHQTMGVYEQYF.

The chain has TRBV18 and TRBJ1-4; 10 bases match TRBD1. The CDR3 spans 13 residues. Germline assignment: CDR1 KGHSH and CDR2 LQKENI. The V and J ends lost 4 bases and 7 bases, in that order; junction bases with no gene match: 0. The CDR3 loop is CASSRTGGEKLFF. The CDR3 DNA is TGTGCCAGCTCACGGACAGGGGGTGAAAAACTGTTTTTT.

This rearrangement joins TRBV20-1 to TRBJ2-7; D is unclear. V dropped 0 bases and J dropped 2 bases, with 5 bases sitting between them. The CDR3 has 12 amino acids. Germline CDR1 is DFQATT and CDR2 is SNEGSKA (reference sequence). CDR3 in amino acids: CSARDQTYEQYF. The CDR3 nucleotides are TGCAGTGCTAGAGATCAGACCTACGAGCAGTACTTC.

This clonotype was seen at least ten times. The genes are TRBV13 and TRBJ2-5, with D possibly being TRBD2 (6 bases). The germline CDR1 and CDR2 sequences are PRHDT and FYEKMQ (reference sequence). CDR3 length equals 14 residues. V gave up 5 bases and J gave up 3 bases, with 13 bases separating them. The CDR3 loop reads CASSTRGGEETQYF. For the CDR3, the DNA is TGTGCCAGCAGCACGAGAGGAGGGGAAGAGACCCAGTACTTC.

The sample holds many counts of this clonotype. The chain is built from TRBV5-6 and TRBJ2-3; 15 bases line up with TRBD2. With V trimmed by 3 bases and J by 1 base, 9 bases remained unmatched. CDR1 and CDR2 from the germline V gene are SGHDT and YYEEEE. The length of the CDR3 is 19 residues. The CDR3 here is CASSSDLGLAGGGTDTQYF. DNA of the CDR3: TGTGCCAGCAGCTCGGACCTTGGACTAGCGGGAGGGGGCACAGATACGCAGTATTTT.

This clonotype has ten or more counts. The chain is built from TRBV5-1 and TRBJ2-6; no clear D. This CDR3 region has 16 residues. CDR1 is SGHRS and CDR2 is YFSETQ in the germline V gene. Trimming removed 4 bases at V and 4 bases at J, with 15 bases between. The CDR3 nucleotides are TGCGCCAGCAGCAGCACTATCCAGACCGGGGCCAACGTCCTGACTTTC. The encoded protein is CASSSTIQTGANVLTF.

This clonotype appeared many times. This sequence joins TRBV5-1 and TRBJ2-7; a weak D match, TRBD1 (6 bases). Germline V gene data show CDR1 as SGHRS and CDR2 as YFSETQ. V was cut by 5 bases and J by 5 bases, with 11 bases left in between. This CDR3 spans 12 amino acids. The CDR3 bases are TGCGCCAGCAGAACGCAGGGGAACGAGCAGTACTTC. It specifies CASRTQGNEQYF.

V is TRBV7-9 and J is TRBJ2-1; 14 nucleotides match TRBD2. The CDR3 is 18 residues long. V trimming: 1 base; J trimming: 9 bases; junction bases outside the gene matches: 11. Germline values: CDR1 SEHNR, CDR2 FQNEAQ (reference sequence). CDR3 sequence (DNA): TGTGCCAGCAGCTTAGATCAGCCGGGACTAGCGGGAGTTGGTGAGCAGTTCTTC. Residues: CASSLDQPGLAGVGEQFF.

This clonotype came up many times. The rearrangement joins TRBV5-1 to TRBJ1-2; 8 bases map to TRBD1. J lost 4 bases, V lost 5 bases, and 10 bases had no gene match. CDR3 length: 15 residues. The germline gives CDR1 SGHRS, CDR2 YFSETQ. CDR3 in DNA: TGCGCCAGCAGAAAAGCATTACAGGGGGGCTATGGCTACACCTTC. Its translation: CASRKALQGGYGYTF.

This clonotype was seen once. The chain combines TRBV9 with TRBJ1-4; no firm D call. V was cut by 0 bases and J by 5 bases, with 11 bases left in between. The CDR3 has 15 amino acids. CDR1 SGDLS and CDR2 YYNGEE come from the germline V gene. The CDR3 coding sequence is TGTGCCAGCAGCGTAGGTCCGGGTTCCAATGAAAAACTGTTTTTT. Protein sequence: CASSVGPGSNEKLFF.

This clonotype was counted ten times or more. The V gene is TRBV20-1, the J gene TRBJ1-5; the D gene is possibly TRBD1 (6 bases). The length of the CDR3 is 15 residues. Trimming took off 0 bases at V and 3 bases at J, with 12 bases between the two ends. Germline V CDR1 and CDR2: DFQATT, SNEGSKA (reference sequence). The CDR3 DNA reads TGCAGTGCTAGAGAAATGACAGGCCACAATCAGCCCCAGCATTTT. Translation: CSAREMTGHNQPQHF.

The V and J genes are TRBV6-5 and TRBJ1-2, with TRBD1 matching 10 bases. The length of the CDR3 is 15 residues. V trimming: 5 bases; J trimming: 5 bases; junction bases outside the gene matches: 8. In germline, CDR1 is MNHEY, CDR2 SVGAGI. Here the CDR3 DNA reads TGTGCCAGCAGTCCCCTGACAGGGGGCTTATATGGCTACACCTTC. The encoded protein is CASSPLTGGLYGYTF.

This clonotype was seen a handful of times. With a much larger clone just one base away, this may be a read error. CDR3 amino acids: CSARRGLIYAQYF. The CDR3, as DNA: TGCAGTGCTAGAAGGGGGCTGATCTACGCGCAGTACTTC. This chain connects TRBV20-1 to TRBJ2-7, with 7 bases fitting TRBD1. The CDR3 extends over 13 amino acids. CDR1 is DFQATT, CDR2 SNEGSKA, per germline (reference sequence).

This clonotype has just a few counts. V gene TRBV11-3 combines with J gene TRBJ2-1; 10 bases are a match to TRBD2. Looked up from germline, CDR1 is SGHNT and CDR2 is YENEEA. The CDR3 spans 17 residues. J lost 2 bases, V lost 5 bases, and 9 bases had no gene match. CDR3 sequence: CASSPGLAAGPYNEQFF. The CDR3 DNA reads as TGTGCCAGCAGCCCCGGACTAGCGGCCGGGCCCTACAATGAGCAGTTCTTC.

Comments on this clonotype: A much larger clone sits a single nucleotide away, making a read error possible. This chain uses TRBV6-2 or TRBV6-3 with TRBJ2-1; D might be TRBD2 (5 bases). The CDR3 loop spans 14 amino acids. The V end lost 5 bases, the J end lost 4 bases, and 12 bases lay between the germline ends. Germline V gene sequence: CDR1 MNHEY, CDR2 SVGEGT. This CDR3 is CASSRTVDYNEQFF. The CDR3 DNA is TGTGCCAGCAGTCGGACTGTTGATTACAATGAGCAGTTCTTC.

This clonotype was counted at least ten times. V and J are TRBV6-1 and TRBJ2-1; D remains ambiguous. The V gene lost 2 bases and the J gene lost 4 bases, with 6 bases spanning the gap. The CDR3 is made up of 13 amino acids. CDR1 and CDR2 (germline): MNHNS, SASEGT. This CDR3 reads CASSERQYNEQFF. CDR3 DNA sequence: TGTGCCAGCAGTGAAAGACAATACAATGAGCAGTTCTTC.

V is TRBV24-1 and J is TRBJ2-5; 7 nucleotides agree with TRBD2. Trimming cost V 5 bases and J 3 bases; bases outside gene matches: 32. Germline V gene sequence: CDR1 KGHDR, CDR2 SFDVKD. The CDR3 runs 23 residues. CDR3 coding DNA: TGTGCCACCAGTGGTTTCGGTAGGCCCCACGAATATGCGGGAGTACGGTTGGAAGAGACCCAGTACTTC. This codes for CATSGFGRPHEYAGVRLEETQYF.

The rearrangement uses TRBV27 and TRBJ2-1; D is unresolved. The CDR3 has 13 amino acids. V gave up 6 bases and J gave up 4 bases, with 10 bases separating them. Germline V gene lookup returns CDR1 MNHEY and CDR2 SMNVEV (reference sequence). This CDR3 is CASSTSRYNEQFF. As DNA, the CDR3 is TGTGCCAGCAGCACCTCGCGTTACAATGAGCAGTTCTTC.

This clonotype came up many times. The genes are TRBV20-1 and TRBJ2-3, with 10 bases fitting TRBD2. In germline, CDR1 is DFQATT, CDR2 SNEGSKA (reference sequence). The J segment lost 4 bases and the V segment lost 2 bases, leaving 3 bases of the junction unmatched. The CDR3 totals 14 residues. CDR3 sequence: CSARLAGAADTQYF. The CDR3 bases are TGCAGTGCTAGACTAGCGGGAGCAGCAGATACGCAGTATTTT.

The sample holds many counts of this clonotype. This chain uses TRBV28 with TRBJ2-1, with D uncertain. V was shortened by 5 bases and J by 2 bases, with 10 bases between the two germline ends. The CDR3 extends over 14 amino acids. Per germline, CDR1 MDHEN and CDR2 SYDVKM. The CDR3 coding sequence is TGTGCCAGCAGTCCCCTCATGGCCTACAATGAGCAGTTCTTC. Protein product: CASSPLMAYNEQFF.